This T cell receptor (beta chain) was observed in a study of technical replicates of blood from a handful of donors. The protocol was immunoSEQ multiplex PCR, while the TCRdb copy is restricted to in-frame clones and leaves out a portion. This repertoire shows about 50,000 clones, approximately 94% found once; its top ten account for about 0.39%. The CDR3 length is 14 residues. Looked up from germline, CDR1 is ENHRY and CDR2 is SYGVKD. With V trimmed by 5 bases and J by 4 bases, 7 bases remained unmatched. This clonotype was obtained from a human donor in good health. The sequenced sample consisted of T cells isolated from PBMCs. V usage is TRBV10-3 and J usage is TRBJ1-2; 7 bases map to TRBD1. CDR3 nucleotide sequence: TGTGCCATCAGTACCCAAGGGGGCAGCTATGGCTACACCTTC. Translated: CAISTQGGSYGYTF.